The TCR beta chain under discussion was sequenced for a study of siplizumab effects on memory and regulatory T cells. Overall study findings and caveats: Siplizumab brought about a significant reduction in alloreactive sequences traceable to unstimulated CD4+ memory cells. An assignable naive or memory phenotype was lacking in roughly 75-97% of proliferating CD4+ or CD8+ clones. The Treg-derived share of mappable alloreactive CD4+ clones averaged about 69% with siplizumab and approximately 30% in controls.

The method was immunoSEQ multiplex PCR; TCRdb's version includes in-frame clones alone and lacks a portion of them. The profile shows some 99,000 clones, around 90% of them singletons. With respect to this clone: No antigen is known for it.

The V gene's germline CDR1 is LNHDA and CDR2 SQIVND (reference sequence). The CDR3 is 13 residues long. Losses at the gene ends were 9 bases for V and 6 bases for J; bases not matched to a gene: 3. This sequence was found in a human donor in good health. The source material was Tregs sorted from blood. The chain joins TRBV19 to TRBJ2-2; 11 nucleotides agree with TRBD1. The CDR3 sequence is CASRTGGPGELFF. CDR3 nucleotides: TGTGCCAGCCGGACAGGGGGCCCCGGGGAGCTGTTTTTT.